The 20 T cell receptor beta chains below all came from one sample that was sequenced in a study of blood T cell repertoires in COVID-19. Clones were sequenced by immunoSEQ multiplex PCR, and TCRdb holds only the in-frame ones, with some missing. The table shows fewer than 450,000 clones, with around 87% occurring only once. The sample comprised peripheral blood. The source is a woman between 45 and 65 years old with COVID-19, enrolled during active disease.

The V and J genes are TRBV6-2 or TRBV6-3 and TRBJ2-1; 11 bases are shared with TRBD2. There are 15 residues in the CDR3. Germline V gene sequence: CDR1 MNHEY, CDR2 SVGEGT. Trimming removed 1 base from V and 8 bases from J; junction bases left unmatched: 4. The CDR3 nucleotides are TGTGCCAGCAGTTACTTAGCGGGAGGGATCGATGAGCAGTTCTTC. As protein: CASSYLAGGIDEQFF.

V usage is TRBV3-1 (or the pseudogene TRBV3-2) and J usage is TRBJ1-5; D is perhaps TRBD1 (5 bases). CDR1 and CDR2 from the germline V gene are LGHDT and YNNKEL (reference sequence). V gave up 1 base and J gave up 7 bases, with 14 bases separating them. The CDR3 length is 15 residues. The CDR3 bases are TGTGCCAGCAGCCAAGGGGGGAGGGATGAACAGCCCCAGCATTTT. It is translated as CASSQGGRDEQPQHF.

The CDR3 nucleotides are TGTGCCAGCAGGGGTAAAGGGGGCACTGAAGCTTTCTTT. Its translation: CASRGKGGTEAFF. The V call is TRBV12-3 or TRBV12-4, the J call TRBJ1-1; a weak D match, TRBD1 (6 bases). The ends were cut back, 6 bases at V and 4 bases at J, with 12 bases in the middle. There are 13 residues in the CDR3.

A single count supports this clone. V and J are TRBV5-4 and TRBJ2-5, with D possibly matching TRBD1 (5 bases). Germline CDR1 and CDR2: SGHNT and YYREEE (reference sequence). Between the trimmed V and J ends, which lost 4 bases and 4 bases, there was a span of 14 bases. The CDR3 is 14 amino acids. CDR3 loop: CASSGLWQGETQYF. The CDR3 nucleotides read TGTGCCAGCAGCGGCTTATGGCAGGGAGAGACCCAGTACTTC.

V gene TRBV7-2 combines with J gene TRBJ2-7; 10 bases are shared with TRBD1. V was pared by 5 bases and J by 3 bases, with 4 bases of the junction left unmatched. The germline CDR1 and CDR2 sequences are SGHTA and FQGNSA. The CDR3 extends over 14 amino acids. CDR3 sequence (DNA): TGTGCCAGCAGCGGCCGGGACAGGGGCTACGAGCAGTACTTC. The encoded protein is CASSGRDRGYEQYF. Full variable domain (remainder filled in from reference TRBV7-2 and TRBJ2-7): GAGVSQSPSNKVTEKGKDVELRCDPISGHTALYWYRQSLGQGLEFLIYFQGNSAPDKSGLPSDRFSAERTGGSVSTLTIQRTQQEDSAVYLCASSGRDRGYEQYFGPGTRLTVT.

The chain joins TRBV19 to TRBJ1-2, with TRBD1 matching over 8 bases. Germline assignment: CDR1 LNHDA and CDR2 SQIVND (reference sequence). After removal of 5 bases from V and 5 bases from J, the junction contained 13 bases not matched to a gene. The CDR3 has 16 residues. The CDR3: CASSPWGQATMYGYTF. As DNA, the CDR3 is TGTGCCAGTAGTCCCTGGGGACAGGCCACGATGTATGGCTACACCTTC.

The CDR3: CSASPGSSRTTQYF. CDR3 DNA: TGCAGTGCTAGTCCTGGAAGTAGCAGAACTACGCAGTATTTT. The chain has TRBV20-1 and TRBJ2-3; no definite D call. The V gene lost 3 bases and the J gene lost 8 bases, with 18 bases spanning the gap. CDR1 and CDR2 from the germline V gene are DFQATT and SNEGSKA (reference sequence). The CDR3 runs to 14 residues.

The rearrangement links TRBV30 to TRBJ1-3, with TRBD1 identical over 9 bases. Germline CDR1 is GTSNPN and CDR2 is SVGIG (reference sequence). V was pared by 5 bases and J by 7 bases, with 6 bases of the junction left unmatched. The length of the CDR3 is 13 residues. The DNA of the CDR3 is TGTGCCTGGGGGACAGGGATGAGTAACACCATATATTTT. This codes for CAWGTGMSNTIYF.

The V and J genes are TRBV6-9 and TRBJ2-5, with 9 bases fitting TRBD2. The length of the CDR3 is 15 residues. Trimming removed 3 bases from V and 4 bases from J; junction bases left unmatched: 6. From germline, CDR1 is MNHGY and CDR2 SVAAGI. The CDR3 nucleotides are TGTGCCAGCAGTTACCGCGGGAGGGCCGGAGAGACCCAGTACTTC. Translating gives CASSYRGRAGETQYF.

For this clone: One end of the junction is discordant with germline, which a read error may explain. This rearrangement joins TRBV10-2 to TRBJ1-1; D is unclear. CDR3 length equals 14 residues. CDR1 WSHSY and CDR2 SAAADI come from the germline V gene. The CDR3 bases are TGCACCAGCACCCCCGGCGGGTCGAACACTGAAGCTTTCTTT. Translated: CTSTPGGSNTEAFF.

CDR3 sequence reads: CATSKLDGGPTGELFF. The CDR3 DNA reads TGTGCCACCAGCAAACTCGACGGAGGCCCCACCGGGGAGCTGTTTTTT. The V and J genes are TRBV15 and TRBJ2-2; D may be TRBD2 (5 bases). CDR1 LNHNV and CDR2 YYDKDF come from the germline V gene (reference sequence). The CDR3 length is 16 residues. With 4 bases removed from V and 4 bases from J, the gap between germline ends came to 16 bases. The full variable domain, its missing parts supplied by reference TRBV15 and TRBJ2-2, is DAMVIQNPRYQVTQFGKPVTLSCSQTLNHNVMYWYQQKSSQAPKLLFHYYDKDFNNEADTPDNFQSRRPNTSFCFLDIRSPGLGDTAMYLCATSKLDGGPTGELFFGEGSRLTVL.

The CDR3 region is CASSLRGLMTHGYTF. The DNA of the CDR3 is TGTGCCAGCAGCTTGAGGGGGTTAATGACTCATGGCTACACCTTC. The rearrangement links TRBV5-6 to TRBJ1-2, with D possibly being TRBD1 (6 bases). V gave up 1 base and J gave up 6 bases, with 16 bases separating them. The CDR3 contains 15 residues. Germline values: CDR1 SGHDT, CDR2 YYEEEE.

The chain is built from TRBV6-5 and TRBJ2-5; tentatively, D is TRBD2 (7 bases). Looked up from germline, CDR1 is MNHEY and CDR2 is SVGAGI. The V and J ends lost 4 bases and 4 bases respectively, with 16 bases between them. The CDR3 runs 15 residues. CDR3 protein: CASSSEEGGPETQYF. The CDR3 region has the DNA TGTGCCAGCAGTTCCGAGGAGGGGGGGCCAGAGACCCAGTACTTC.

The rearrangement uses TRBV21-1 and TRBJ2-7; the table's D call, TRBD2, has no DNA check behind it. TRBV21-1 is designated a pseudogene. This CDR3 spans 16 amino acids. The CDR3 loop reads CASSKMGWGVTYEQYF. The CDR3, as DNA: TGTGCCAGCAGCAAAATGGGGTGGGGGGTCACCTACGAGCAGTACTTC.

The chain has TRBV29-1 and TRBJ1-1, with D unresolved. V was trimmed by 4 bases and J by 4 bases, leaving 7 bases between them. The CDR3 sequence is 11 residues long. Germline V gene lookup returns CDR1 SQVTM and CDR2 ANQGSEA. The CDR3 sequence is CSVGDFTEAFF. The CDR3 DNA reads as TGCAGCGTTGGTGACTTCACTGAAGCTTTCTTT.

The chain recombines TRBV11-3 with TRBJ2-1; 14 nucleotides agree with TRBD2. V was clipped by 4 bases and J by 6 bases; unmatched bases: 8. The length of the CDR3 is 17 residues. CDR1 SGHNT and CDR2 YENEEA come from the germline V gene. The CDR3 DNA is TGTGCCAGCAGCTCAGGGACTAGCGGGAGTTACTTCAATGAGCAGTTCTTC. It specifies CASSSGTSGSYFNEQFF.

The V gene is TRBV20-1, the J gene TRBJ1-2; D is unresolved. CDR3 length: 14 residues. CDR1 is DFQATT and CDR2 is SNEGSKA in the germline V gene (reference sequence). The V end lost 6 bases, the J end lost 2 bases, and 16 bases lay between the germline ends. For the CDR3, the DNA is TGCAGTGCCAGTCGGGAGGGATTAAACTATGGCTACACCTTC. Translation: CSASREGLNYGYTF.

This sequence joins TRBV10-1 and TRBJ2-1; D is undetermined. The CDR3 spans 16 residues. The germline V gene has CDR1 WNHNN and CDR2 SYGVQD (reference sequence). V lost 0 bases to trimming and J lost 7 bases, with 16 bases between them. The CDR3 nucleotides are TGCGCCAGCAGTGAGTCGGTAGTAACTCCGGAGAATGAGCAGTTCTTC. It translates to CASSESVVTPENEQFF.

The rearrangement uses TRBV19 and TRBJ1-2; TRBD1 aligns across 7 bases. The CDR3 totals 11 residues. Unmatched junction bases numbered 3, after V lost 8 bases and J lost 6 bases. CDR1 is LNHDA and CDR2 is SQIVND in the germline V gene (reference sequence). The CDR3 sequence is CASSDRDGYTF. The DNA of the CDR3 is TGTGCCAGTTCAGACAGGGATGGCTACACCTTC.

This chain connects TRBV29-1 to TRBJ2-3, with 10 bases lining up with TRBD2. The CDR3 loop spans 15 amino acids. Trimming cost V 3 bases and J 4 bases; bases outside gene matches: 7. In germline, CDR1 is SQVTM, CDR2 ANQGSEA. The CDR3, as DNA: TGCAGCGTTGACGGTCTAGCGGGAGTCGCAGATACGCAGTATTTT. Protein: CSVDGLAGVADTQYF.